Listed here are 32 T cell receptor beta chains from one sample, sequenced in a study of blood T cell repertoires in COVID-19. Some clones are missing from TCRdb's copy, which holds only in-frame ones; the method was immunoSEQ multiplex PCR. The top ten clones hold over 2% of a sample with around 290,000 clones, about nine tenths of them seen once. Sequencing used peripheral blood. All receptors come from a woman in her 30s with COVID-19, enrolled during active disease.

Turning to this clone: Other nucleotide sequences from this sample produce the same CDR3. V usage is TRBV27 and J usage is TRBJ1-2; TRBD1 agrees at 7 bases. This CDR3 contains 15 residues. Trimming removed 2 bases from V and 2 bases from J; junction bases left unmatched: 5. From germline, CDR1 is MNHEY and CDR2 SMNVEV (reference sequence). CDR3 sequence: CASSLRGLGNYGYTF. The CDR3 DNA is TGTGCCAGCAGTTTAAGGGGGCTTGGAAACTATGGCTACACCTTC.

The rearrangement joins TRBV28 to TRBJ2-1; TRBD1 might be the D (6 bases). With 5 bases removed from V and 2 bases from J, the gap between germline ends came to 10 bases. Per the germline V gene, CDR1 is MDHEN and CDR2 is SYDVKM. This CDR3 has 14 residues. The CDR3 sequence is CASSLWTAYNEQFF. The DNA of the CDR3 is TGTGCCAGCAGTCTCTGGACAGCCTACAATGAGCAGTTCTTC.

This clone was counted a single time. The rearrangement uses TRBV10-1 and TRBJ2-1; 12 bases align to TRBD1. Germline loops: CDR1 WNHNN, CDR2 SYGVQD (reference sequence). Trimming at V came to 8 bases and at J to 7 bases, leaving 6 bases not matched to a gene. CDR3 size: 14 residues. CDR3 amino acids: CASGRDRGLNEQFF. For the CDR3, the DNA is TGCGCCAGCGGACGGGACAGGGGGCTTAATGAGCAGTTCTTC.

The V call is TRBV24-1, the J call TRBJ2-7; 7 nucleotides match TRBD1. V was pared by 9 bases and J by 0 bases, with 10 bases of the junction left unmatched. This CDR3 is 15 amino acids long. The germline CDR1 and CDR2 sequences are KGHDR and SFDVKD. DNA of the CDR3: TGTGCCACCCCTACAGGGGCCCGAAGCTCCTACGAGCAGTACTTC. This sequence encodes CATPTGARSSYEQYF.

The gene calls are TRBV5-1 and TRBJ2-3; D remains unclear. The CDR3 has 16 amino acids. Between the trimmed V and J ends, which lost 4 bases and 1 base, there was a span of 16 bases. CDR1 is SGHRS, CDR2 YFSETQ, per germline. Here the CDR3 DNA reads TGCGCCAGCAGCAAGCTACAGTCCGGCCGCACAGATACGCAGTATTTT. It translates to CASSKLQSGRTDTQYF.

The chain combines TRBV3-1 (or the pseudogene TRBV3-2) with TRBJ2-3; 10 bases line up with TRBD1. The CDR3 consists of 16 residues. Germline V gene sequence: CDR1 LGHDT, CDR2 YNNKEL (reference sequence). After removal of 5 bases from V and 3 bases from J, the junction contained 8 bases not matched to a gene. CDR3 residues: CASSEVGTGVTDTQYF. CDR3 in DNA: TGTGCCAGCAGCGAAGTAGGGACAGGGGTGACAGATACGCAGTATTTT.

This chain joins TRBV5-5 and TRBJ1-2, with D hard to call. This CDR3 has 12 amino acids. Deletions cut 0 bases from V and 5 bases from J, with 5 bases between. Germline V lookup: CDR1 SGHKS, CDR2 YYEKEE (reference sequence). The CDR3 sequence: CASSLDGYGYTF. The CDR3 DNA is TGTGCCAGCAGCTTGGACGGGTATGGCTACACCTTC.

The CDR3 DNA reads as TGTGCCAGCAGGCTTTCGAGGGACACTGAAGCTTTCTTT. The encoded protein is CASRLSRDTEAFF. The V and J genes are TRBV27 and TRBJ1-1; no firm D call. This CDR3 spans 13 amino acids. Germline V gene sequence: CDR1 MNHEY, CDR2 SMNVEV (reference sequence). V was shortened by 6 bases and J by 3 bases, with 11 bases between the two germline ends.

The chain carries TRBV2 and TRBJ2-7; possible D gene TRBD1, 6 bases. Germline V gene lookup returns CDR1 SNHLY and CDR2 FYNNEI. The CDR3 covers 15 residues. Trimming shortened V by 5 bases and J by 3 bases, and 17 bases separated the two germline ends. CDR3 bases: TGTGCCAGCAGTCCGCCCATCCAGGGGAACTACGAGCAGTACTTC. Translation: CASSPPIQGNYEQYF.

The chain combines TRBV19 with TRBJ1-5; perhaps TRBD1 as D (5 bases). The CDR3 extends over 15 amino acids. The V end lost 3 bases, the J end lost 1 base, and 10 bases lay between the germline ends. Germline V CDR1 and CDR2: LNHDA, SQIVND (reference sequence). The CDR3 DNA follows: TGTGCCAGTAGTATTTCTAGGGGAAGCAATCAGCCCCAGCATTTT. This sequence encodes CASSISRGSNQPQHF. Full variable domain (missing parts from reference TRBV19 and TRBJ1-5): DGGITQSPKYLFRKEGQNVTLSCEQNLNHDAMYWYRQDPGQGLRLIYYSQIVNDFQKGDIAEGYSVSREKKESFPLTVTSAQKNPTAFYLCASSISRGSNQPQHFGDGTRLSIL.

V and J are TRBV19 and TRBJ1-3; D is perhaps TRBD1 (6 bases). V lost 6 bases to trimming and J lost 0 bases, with 6 bases between them. CDR3 size: 13 residues. CDR1 LNHDA and CDR2 SQIVND come from the germline V gene (reference sequence). The CDR3 nucleotides read TGTGCCAGTAGGGACAGCTCTGGAAACACCATATATTTT. Its translation is CASRDSSGNTIYF.

The chain couples TRBV6-5 to TRBJ1-6, with a tentative D call TRBD1 (6 bases). Germline V lookup: CDR1 MNHEY, CDR2 SVGAGI. The CDR3 has 14 residues. Trimming took 4 bases from V and 10 from J, leaving 14 bases between them. In DNA form, the CDR3 reads TGTGCCAGCAGTTCCGGGGACACGGCGTCACCCCTCCACTTT. This gives the protein CASSSGDTASPLHF.

V and J are TRBV2 and TRBJ2-1, with D possibly TRBD1 on 5 matching bases. V lost 1 base and J 4 bases, leaving 11 bases between the germline ends. Germline CDR1 reads SNHLY; CDR2 reads FYNNEI. This CDR3 comprises 15 residues. CDR3 nucleotides: TGTGCCAGCAGTGAAGTGCAGGGTTCATACAATGAGCAGTTCTTC. Protein product: CASSEVQGSYNEQFF.

V usage is TRBV6-5 and J usage is TRBJ2-5; possibly TRBD2 for D (6 bases). Trimming took 2 bases from V and 0 from J, leaving 13 bases between them. The CDR3 consists of 16 residues. The germline V gene has CDR1 MNHEY and CDR2 SVGAGI. The CDR3 region has the DNA TGTGCCAGCAGTTACGGAGCTAGCGTCGACCAAGAGACCCAGTACTTC. Amino acids: CASSYGASVDQETQYF.

For this clone: The sample holds other DNA sequences that translate to the same CDR3. The chain carries TRBV6-5 and TRBJ1-2; D gene ambiguous. The CDR3 is 14 amino acids. V was trimmed by 5 bases and J by 1 base, leaving 11 bases between them. Germline assignment: CDR1 MNHEY and CDR2 SVGAGI. Here the CDR3 reads CASSTPSGNYGYTF. CDR3 coding DNA: TGTGCCAGCAGTACCCCCTCGGGTAACTATGGCTACACCTTC.

J is TRBJ2-4 and V is TRBV28; 10 bases line up with TRBD2. CDR3 length: 15 amino acids. In germline, CDR1 is MDHEN, CDR2 SYDVKM. V lost 6 bases, J lost 16 bases, and 18 bases stayed unmatched. The CDR3 nucleotides read TGTGCCAGCAGACCATCAAGATTCTCCGGGACTAGCGTATACTTC. Its translation is CASRPSRFSGTSVYF.

The chain is built from TRBV5-1 and TRBJ2-3, with TRBD2 matching over 8 bases. Germline loops: CDR1 SGHRS, CDR2 YFSETQ. V was pared by 0 bases and J by 4 bases, with 7 bases of the junction left unmatched. The CDR3 is made up of 16 amino acids. The chain's CDR3 is CASSLAGTSVSDTQYF. The DNA of the CDR3 is TGCGCCAGCAGCTTGGCCGGGACTAGTGTGTCAGATACGCAGTATTTT.

V and J are TRBV27 and TRBJ1-3; 8 bases are a match to TRBD1. Trimming cost V 4 bases and J 4 bases; bases outside gene matches: 6. CDR1 is MNHEY and CDR2 is SMNVEV in the germline V gene (reference sequence). The CDR3 extends over 15 amino acids. The CDR3 spells CASSSDRGAGNTIYF. CDR3 nucleotide sequence: TGTGCCAGCAGTTCCGACAGGGGCGCCGGAAACACCATATATTTT.

The V call is TRBV5-4, the J call TRBJ2-7, with TRBD1 matching 9 bases. CDR3 length: 15 residues. Trimming removed 0 bases from V and 9 bases from J; junction bases left unmatched: 10. The germline V gene encodes CDR1 SGHNT and CDR2 YYREEE (reference sequence). CDR3 sequence (DNA): TGTGCCAGCAGCTTGGCCGGGACAGGGCTGACTGGGCAGTACTTC. This codes for CASSLAGTGLTGQYF.

The J gene is TRBJ2-1, the V gene TRBV5-1, with 12 bases that match TRBD2. The CDR3 runs to 17 residues. Germline trimming cut 5 bases from V and 7 bases from J; bases unmatched to any gene: 13. CDR1 and CDR2 (germline): SGHRS, YFSETQ. The CDR3 DNA sequence: TGCGCCAGCAGACCCCCGCTAGCGGGAGGGCCTGGAAATGAGCAGTTCTTC. This gives the protein CASRPPLAGGPGNEQFF. The entire variable domain, with the rest obtained from reference TRBV5-1 and TRBJ2-1, is as follows: KAGVTQTPRYLIKTRGQQVTLSCSPISGHRSVSWYQQTPGQGLQFLFEYFSETQRNKGNFPGRFSGRQFSNSRSEMNVSTLELGDSALYLCASRPPLAGGPGNEQFFGPGTRLTVL.

In regard to this clone: The same CDR3 is also encoded by other DNA sequences in this sample. The chain recombines TRBV18 with TRBJ1-1; TRBD1 aligns across 11 bases. From germline, CDR1 is KGHSH and CDR2 LQKENI. The CDR3 totals 15 residues. Trimming removed 2 bases from V and 1 base from J; junction bases left unmatched: 0. CDR3 nucleotides: TGTGCCAGCTCACCAGGACAGGGGGCGAACACTGAAGCTTTCTTT. Its protein is CASSPGQGANTEAFF.

The rearrangement joins TRBV9 to TRBJ2-7; D might be TRBD2 (5 bases). The CDR3 contains 14 residues. Germline V CDR1 and CDR2: SGDLS, YYNGEE. V lost 0 bases to trimming and J lost 2 bases, with 9 bases between them. CDR3 sequence (DNA): TGTGCCAGCAGCGTAGCTAGCCTAGCCTACGAGCAGTACTTC. This translates into CASSVASLAYEQYF.

This chain links TRBV27 with TRBJ2-1, with D tentatively TRBD2 (5 bases). V lost 6 bases, J lost 7 bases, and 10 bases lay in between. Germline V gene data show CDR1 as MNHEY and CDR2 as SMNVEV (reference sequence). The CDR3 is 12 residues long. The CDR3 bases are TGTGCCAGCAGGGGTGGCGGGAATGAGCAGTTCTTC. As protein: CASRGGGNEQFF.

The chain has TRBV5-4 and TRBJ2-7; 8 bases are shared with TRBD2. Germline CDR1 reads SGHNT; CDR2 reads YYREEE (reference sequence). The CDR3 is 14 residues long. V shed 3 bases and J 7 bases; nucleotides not matched to a gene: 9. CDR3 loop: CASSSSGRAREQYF. The CDR3 DNA reads as TGTGCCAGCAGCTCTTCCGGGAGGGCCCGGGAGCAGTACTTC.

The chain has TRBV5-1 and TRBJ2-2; 12 nucleotides align to TRBD2. The CDR3 sequence is 18 residues long. V lost 2 bases, J lost 3 bases, and 8 bases stayed unmatched. Per the germline V gene, CDR1 is SGHRS and CDR2 is YFSETQ. DNA of the CDR3: TGCGCCAGCAGCTTTAAATCTAGCGGGAGGGCCGACACCGGGGAGCTGTTTTTT. Translating it yields CASSFKSSGRADTGELFF.

The chain carries TRBV10-3 and TRBJ1-1; possible D gene TRBD1, 5 bases. CDR1 ENHRY and CDR2 SYGVKD come from the germline V gene. This CDR3 spans 12 amino acids. Trimming shortened V by 2 bases and J by 6 bases, and 7 bases separated the two germline ends. The CDR3 sequence is CAISEGQSEAFF. The CDR3 nucleotides are TGTGCCATCAGTGAGGGACAATCTGAAGCTTTCTTT.

This chain uses TRBV29-1 with TRBJ1-1; D ambiguous. V was cut by 8 bases and J by 0 bases, with 13 bases left in between. Per germline, CDR1 SQVTM and CDR2 ANQGSEA. The CDR3 runs to 13 residues. The CDR3 reads CSCAGLLNTEAFF. CDR3 sequence (DNA): TGCAGCTGTGCGGGCCTACTGAACACTGAAGCTTTCTTT.

The chain carries TRBV7-9 and TRBJ2-1; 11 bases are a match to TRBD2. With 0 bases clipped from V and 5 bases from J, the junction kept 6 bases outside the gene matches. The length of the CDR3 is 17 residues. Per germline, CDR1 SEHNR and CDR2 FQNEAQ (reference sequence). CDR3 protein: CASSLAKLAGVDNEQFF. The CDR3 DNA is TGTGCCAGCAGCTTAGCTAAACTAGCGGGAGTGGACAATGAGCAGTTCTTC.

This clone showed up just once. The chain employs TRBV5-5 and TRBJ2-6; tentative D call: TRBD2 (5 bases). The ends were cut back, 0 bases at V and 3 bases at J, with 13 bases in the middle. Germline V lookup: CDR1 SGHKS, CDR2 YYEKEE (reference sequence). The CDR3 spans 17 residues. DNA of the CDR3: TGTGCCAGCAGCTTGGCCATCGGGGAAGGTGGGGCCAACGTCCTGACTTTC. Its protein product is CASSLAIGEGGANVLTF.

The chain employs TRBV19 and TRBJ2-5; 13 bases map to TRBD2. V shed 5 bases and J 4 bases; nucleotides not matched to a gene: 7. In germline, CDR1 is LNHDA, CDR2 SQIVND (reference sequence). The CDR3 has 16 residues. This CDR3 reads CASSPLTSGRRETQYF. CDR3 DNA: TGTGCCAGTAGTCCTTTGACTAGCGGGAGGCGAGAGACCCAGTACTTC. The complete variable domain, with remaining parts taken from reference TRBV19 and TRBJ2-5, reads DGGITQSPKYLFRKEGQNVTLSCEQNLNHDAMYWYRQDPGQGLRLIYYSQIVNDFQKGDIAEGYSVSREKKESFPLTVTSAQKNPTAFYLCASSPLTSGRRETQYFGPGTRLLVL.

The V call is TRBV6-5, the J call TRBJ1-1; possibly TRBD1 for D (6 bases). The CDR3 is 13 amino acids. Trimming cost V 6 bases and J 4 bases, with 12 bases left between them. Germline values: CDR1 MNHEY, CDR2 SVGAGI. DNA of the CDR3: TGTGCCAGCAGGAAACAGGGTCCCACTGAAGCTTTCTTT. Protein product: CASRKQGPTEAFF.

The rearrangement uses TRBV21-1 and TRBJ1-1; the table calls TRBD1, which could not be checked here. TRBV21-1 constitutes a pseudogene. The CDR3 extends over 18 amino acids. In DNA form, the CDR3 reads TGTGCCAGCAGCAACTTATTTCGAGTGTGTAGGGGGCGCGTAGAAGCTTTCTTT. Its protein is CASSNLFRVCRGRVEAFF.